This TCR beta chain emerged from a study of cytomegalovirus exposure and HLA in healthy donors. This CDR3 has 14 amino acids. In germline, CDR1 is SGHVS, CDR2 FQNEAQ. Trimming shortened V by 5 bases and J by 1 base, and 10 bases separated the two germline ends. This clone was counted only a few times. Primers included in the PCR were 60 Vbeta and 13 Jbeta primers. Method: immunoSEQ multiplex PCR; TCRdb's copy keeps in-frame clones and lacks some. The repertoire holds more than 95,000 clones, 60% to 85% seen once, with more than 3% in the top ten. Sequencing was done on a sample of PBMCs. The clonotype originates from a man under 40 in good health and CMV-seronegative. The chain has TRBV7-8 and TRBJ2-3; D unclear. The CDR3 is CASSVLQGTDTQYF. The CDR3 DNA reads as TGTGCCAGCAGCGTACTTCAGGGCACAGATACGCAGTATTTT.